The text below deals with one T cell receptor beta chain. Its antigen is not known. This table comes from immunoSEQ multiplex PCR, and its TCRdb copy is limited to in-frame clones, with some not included. This table holds roughly 770,000 clones, 90% to 97% found once. As defined, naive CD8 cells were CD45RO-negative and positively selected for CCR7, with terminally differentiated effector memory CD45RA+ cells excluded. The junction had 9 bases not matched to a gene; V was cut back by 1 base and J by 8 bases. Germline loops: CDR1 SGDLS, CDR2 YYNGEE. The CDR3 spans 16 residues. This sample was taken from a study of shared clonotypes between healthy human individuals. Study results and caveats: Clonotypes not shared had lower generation probabilities than those common to all four donors.

This TCR derives from a man younger than 40 in good health. The chain is built from TRBV9 and TRBJ2-2, with 9 bases identical to TRBD1. Sequenced sample: naive CD8+ T cells sorted from blood. DNA for the CDR3: TGTGCCAGCAGCGTATGGGACAGGGTGAGACCGGGGGAGCTGTTTTTT. Protein product: CASSVWDRVRPGELFF.